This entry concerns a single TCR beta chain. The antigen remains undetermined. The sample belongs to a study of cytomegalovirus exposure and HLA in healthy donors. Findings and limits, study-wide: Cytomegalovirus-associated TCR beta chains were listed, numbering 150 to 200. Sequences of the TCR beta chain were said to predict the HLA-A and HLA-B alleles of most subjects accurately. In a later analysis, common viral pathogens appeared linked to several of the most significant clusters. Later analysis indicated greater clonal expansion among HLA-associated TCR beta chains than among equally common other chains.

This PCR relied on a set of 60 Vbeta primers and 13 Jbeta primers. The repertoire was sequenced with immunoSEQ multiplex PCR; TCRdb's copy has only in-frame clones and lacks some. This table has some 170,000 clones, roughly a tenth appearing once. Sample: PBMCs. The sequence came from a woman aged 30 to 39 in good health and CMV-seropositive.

The CDR3 loop is CASSLGGASGFSEQYF. The CDR3 DNA is TGTGCCAGCAGCTTGGGAGGGGCTAGCGGTTTTAGCGAGCAGTACTTC. The chain recombines TRBV5-4 with TRBJ2-7, with 7 bases that match TRBD2. In germline, CDR1 is SGHNT, CDR2 YYREEE (reference sequence). CDR3 length: 16 amino acids. After removal of 0 bases from V and 6 bases from J, the junction contained 12 bases not matched to a gene. Full variable domain (missing parts from reference TRBV5-4 and TRBJ2-7): ETGVTQSPTHLIKTRGQQVTLRCSSQSGHNTVSWYQQALGQGPQFIFQYYREEENGRGNFPPRFSGLQFPNYSSELNVNALELDDSALYLCASSLGGASGFSEQYFGPGTRLTVT.